A single sample is the source of the 19 T cell receptor beta chains below, sequenced in a study of blood T cell repertoires in COVID-19. The assay was immunoSEQ multiplex PCR, and TCRdb's table has in-frame clones only and misses some. Of about 36,000 clones listed, 75% to 85% are singletons. Source material: peripheral blood. These receptors all come from a human donor in a cohort sampled during active or convalescent COVID-19. The donor label of this sample is uncertain.

Worth noting for this clone: Since a much larger clone is just one base distant, this may be a read error. The chain is built from TRBV3-1 (or the pseudogene TRBV3-2) and TRBJ2-3, with a weak D call TRBD2 (6 bases). Germline CDR1 is LGHDT and CDR2 is YNNKEL (reference sequence). V lost 5 bases and J 6 bases, leaving 18 bases between the germline ends. The CDR3 extends over 15 amino acids. The CDR3, as DNA: TGTGCCAGCAGCGTCGGGACTCCTCTGAGGGATACGCAGTATTTT. This translates into CASSVGTPLRDTQYF.

J is TRBJ1-1 and V is TRBV4-1; D ambiguous. V was trimmed by 2 bases and J by 5 bases, leaving 15 bases between them. Germline V lookup: CDR1 MGHRA, CDR2 YSYEKL. CDR3 length equals 15 residues. The CDR3 nucleotides are TGCGCCAGCAGCCAACCCCGAAGGGCGGGAACTGAAGCTTTCTTT. Protein product: CASSQPRRAGTEAFF.

This chain connects TRBV4-2 to TRBJ1-2; maybe TRBD1 (5 bases). This CDR3 spans 15 amino acids. CDR1 and CDR2 (germline): LGHNA, YNFKEQ. V lost 0 bases and J lost 4, with 12 bases in between. Here the CDR3 DNA reads TGTGCCAGCAGCCAAGATCAGGACATTTCCTATGGCTACACCTTC. Its translation: CASSQDQDISYGYTF.

The CDR3 protein is CASSGQGTGVRELFF. DNA for the CDR3: TGTGCCAGCAGCGGGCAAGGGACAGGGGTGAGGGAGCTGTTTTTT. The gene calls are TRBV9 and TRBJ2-2; TRBD1 agrees at 10 bases. J was trimmed by 9 bases and V by 3 bases; bases with no gene match: 8. The germline V gene has CDR1 SGDLS and CDR2 YYNGEE. CDR3 length: 15 residues.

The chain has TRBV5-5 and TRBJ2-1; D is undetermined. Germline values: CDR1 SGHKS, CDR2 YYEKEE (reference sequence). The CDR3 totals 16 residues. V lost 2 bases, J lost 3 bases, and 15 bases lay in between. CDR3 DNA: TGTGCCAGCAGCTTAAATCGGGTGAGCTACTACAATGAGCAGTTCTTC. It encodes CASSLNRVSYYNEQFF.

The J gene is TRBJ1-2, the V gene TRBV19; TRBD1 agrees at 8 bases. This CDR3 spans 14 amino acids. The trim removed 3 bases at V and 7 bases at J, leaving 7 bases unmatched. Germline loops: CDR1 LNHDA, CDR2 SQIVND (reference sequence). The CDR3 DNA is TGTGCCAGTAGTATGGACAGGGCGAGTGGTGGCTACACCTTC. This translates into CASSMDRASGGYTF.

The rearrangement links TRBV10-3 to TRBJ2-1; maybe TRBD2 (6 bases). The CDR3 is made up of 12 amino acids. The germline V and J ends were trimmed by 8 bases and 5 bases, with 10 bases remaining between them. Germline CDR1 reads ENHRY; CDR2 reads SYGVKD. The CDR3 DNA follows: TGTGCCATCGGGCGGGAAAACAATGAGCAGTTCTTC. This encodes CAIGRENNEQFF.

The rearrangement joins TRBV2 to TRBJ1-2; possibly TRBD1 for D (5 bases). This CDR3 spans 13 amino acids. V gave up 4 bases and J gave up 4 bases, with 10 bases separating them. The germline V gene has CDR1 SNHLY and CDR2 FYNNEI. The CDR3 loop is CASSAQGSYGYTF. The CDR3 DNA follows: TGTGCCAGCAGTGCCCAGGGAAGCTATGGCTACACCTTC.

V is TRBV3-1 (or the pseudogene TRBV3-2) and J is TRBJ1-3, with a tentative D call TRBD1 (6 bases). Trimming removed 0 bases from V and 7 bases from J, with 13 bases in between. Germline V gene lookup returns CDR1 LGHDT and CDR2 YNNKEL (reference sequence). CDR3 length: 15 amino acids. The CDR3 DNA follows: TGTGCCAGCAGCCAAGAAGGCAGGGGCGAGAACACCATATATTTT. This sequence encodes CASSQEGRGENTIYF.

This chain connects TRBV7-2 to TRBJ1-1; tentative D call: TRBD1 (6 bases). CDR1 and CDR2 from the germline V gene are SGHTA and FQGNSA. V was clipped by 1 base and J by 1 base, with 13 bases between them. The CDR3 runs 16 residues. The CDR3 DNA sequence: TGTGCCAGCAGCTTAGTATTGAACAGGGCGAACACTGAAGCTTTCTTT. This sequence encodes CASSLVLNRANTEAFF.

In its sample, this clone was seen a few times. V gene TRBV6-5 combines with J gene TRBJ1-5; 7 bases map to TRBD1. Germline V gene sequence: CDR1 MNHEY, CDR2 SVGAGI. The CDR3 length is 15 residues. Losses at the gene ends were 6 bases for V and 2 bases for J; bases not matched to a gene: 7. The CDR3 nucleotides are TGTGCCAGCAGCAGAAAGGGGGCAGGCAATCAGCCCCAGCATTTT. It codes for CASSRKGAGNQPQHF.

The V gene is TRBV12-3 or TRBV12-4, the J gene TRBJ2-3, with TRBD1 as a possible D gene (5 bases). Trimming took 6 bases from V and 6 from J, leaving 10 bases between them. The CDR3 length is 12 residues. The CDR3 sequence: CASSSSGDTQYF. CDR3 bases: TGTGCCAGCAGCTCGTCAGGGGATACGCAGTATTTT.

The chain joins TRBV4-2 to TRBJ2-2; 8 nucleotides agree with TRBD2. The CDR3 consists of 17 residues. Germline trimming cut 5 bases from V and 4 bases from J; bases unmatched to any gene: 12. The V gene's germline CDR1 is LGHNA and CDR2 YNFKEQ. DNA of the CDR3: TGTGCCAGCAGCTACGGGATCCCCGGGGGGGGCACCGGGGAGCTGTTTTTT. Translating gives CASSYGIPGGGTGELFF.

This rearrangement joins TRBV19 to TRBJ2-1; TRBD2 aligns across 7 bases. The CDR3 extends over 16 amino acids. J gave up 7 bases and V 3 bases, and 12 bases lay outside the gene matches. Germline CDR1 is LNHDA and CDR2 is SQIVND (reference sequence). CDR3 sequence: CASSMSPGGRGNEQFF. The CDR3 nucleotides are TGTGCCAGTAGTATGTCCCCGGGCGGGAGAGGGAATGAGCAGTTCTTC.

The chain employs TRBV2 and TRBJ1-2, with D possibly matching TRBD1 (6 bases). Germline CDR1 is SNHLY and CDR2 is FYNNEI. The CDR3 runs 12 residues. V was cut by 4 bases and J by 8 bases, with 11 bases left in between. Here the CDR3 DNA reads TGTGCCAGCAGTGCGGGGGGCAGAGGCTACACCTTC. This encodes CASSAGGRGYTF.

There are a few counts of this clone. The chain is built from TRBV7-3 and TRBJ2-5; 7 nucleotides line up with TRBD2. The germline V gene has CDR1 SGHTA and CDR2 FQGTGA. V gave up 0 bases and J gave up 5 bases; unmatched junction bases: 0. This CDR3 is 13 amino acids long. The CDR3: CASSLTRGETQYF. CDR3 sequence (DNA): TGTGCCAGCAGCTTAACGCGGGGGGAGACCCAGTACTTC.

The chain recombines TRBV30 with TRBJ1-2, with D unclear. V lost 0 bases, J lost 4 bases, and 6 bases lay in between. Germline V gene lookup returns CDR1 GTSNPN and CDR2 SVGIG (reference sequence). This CDR3 contains 12 residues. CDR3 in DNA: TGTGCCTGGAGTGTTCACAGCTATGGCTACACCTTC. It specifies CAWSVHSYGYTF.

The DNA of the CDR3 is TGTGCCAGCATCGGAGACAGGAGCCGCGAGCAGTACTTC. Its translation is CASIGDRSREQYF. The chain is built from TRBV21-1 and TRBJ2-7; the D call of TRBD1 is as the table states it, not checked on the DNA. TRBV21-1 is classified as a pseudogene. The CDR3 loop spans 13 amino acids.

The genes are TRBV30 and TRBJ1-3; D unclear. There are 14 residues in the CDR3. Trimming removed 6 bases from V and 3 bases from J, with 15 bases in between. In germline, CDR1 is GTSNPN, CDR2 SVGIG (reference sequence). CDR3 DNA: TGTGCCTGCGCCCCGGAGGCTTATGGAAACACCATATATTTT. It codes for CACAPEAYGNTIYF.